The following is a T cell receptor beta chain sequence with its context. The sample belongs to a study of T-cell memory formation after mild COVID-19. In TCRdb, the 5' RACE reads were re-called with MiXCR into one record per CDR3 protein. This table holds 290,000 or so distinct CDR3 sequences, approximately 19% found once. The length of the CDR3 is 15 residues. V shed 1 base, J shed 3 bases, and the junction held 2 bases outside the gene matches. Germline values: CDR1 SGHDN, CDR2 FVKESK. Input material: PBMCs or a T cell subset sorted from them (not recorded which). The TCR sequence derives from a man aged 18 to 30 who had mild COVID-19 (a few samples of this study predate the infection). Cell type and time point are not known. The gene calls are TRBV14 and TRBJ2-5; 10 bases align to TRBD2. Here the CDR3 reads CASSQVLAGEETQYF. The CDR3 DNA reads as TGTGCCAGCAGCCAAGTCCTAGCGGGGGAAGAGACCCAGTACTTC.